This TCR beta chain was sequenced in a study of T cell repertoires in cytomegalovirus infection. About the study: HLA-B-restricted CMV epitopes that are well studied were used alongside recently identified HLA-C-restricted ones. Public TCR beta signatures were indicative of both CMV infection and a matching HLA type.

The CDR3 is 11 amino acids. V was cut by 4 bases and J by 6 bases, with 6 bases left in between. Germline CDR1 MGHDK, CDR2 SYGVNS. Each CDR3 protein gets one entry after TCRdb re-called the reads with MiXCR. The sample has about 350,000 distinct CDR3 sequences; around a third are singletons. In the case of this clonotype: Its specificity is not known.

General study findings and limits: The cumulative frequency of public TCR beta families distinguished individuals who carried CMV together with the relevant HLA.

This TCR was recovered from a human donor in good health (CMV status not recorded). Some clones in this sample may be carry-over from other donors' samples. V usage is TRBV25-1 and J usage is TRBJ1-1; D is ambiguous. Material: cultured PBMCs, obtained from culture after CMV antigen stimulation. CDR3 protein: CASSGRSEAFF. CDR3 nucleotides: TGTGCCAGCAGTGGCCGATCTGAAGCTTTCTTT.